This is a list of T cell receptor beta chains from one sample in a study of metastatic and nonmetastatic thyroid tumors. From the PCR reads, TCRdb re-called clones with MiXCR. In the table there are under 7,500 clones, roughly 29% of which are singletons. The specimen sequenced was adjacent normal tissue. The receptors were gathered from a female donor with papillary thyroid cancer or a benign thyroid nodule (not recorded which). Some clones in this sample may be carry-over from other donors' samples. The CDR3 runs from the conserved cysteine through the conserved F or W. D genes are given only for firm matches. Size is omitted from some rows. Given values are once, few, many or a class for expanded clones.

CDR3	DNA	J	size	V	D
CASSRTGLLNQPQHF	TGTGCCAGCAGCCGGACAGGGTTGCTGAATCAGCCCCAGCATTTT	TRBJ1-5	large	TRBV12-3/TRBV12-4	TRBD1
CASTPRPPGQKTEQYF	TGTGCCAGCACCCCCAGGCCGCCGGGACAGAAAACAGAGCAGTACTTC	TRBJ2-7	.	TRBV6-1	TRBD1
CASSHLGLSTDTQYF	TGTGCCAGCAGTCATTTGGGGCTATCAACAGATACGCAGTATTTT	TRBJ2-3	.	TRBV12-3/TRBV12-4	.
CASSLGSGLQGEAFF	TGTGCCAGCAGCTTAGGATCGGGTTTACAGGGTGAAGCTTTCTTT	TRBJ1-1	few	TRBV7-2	.
CASSLGLRNEQFF	TGTGCCAGCAGTTTGGGGCTCCGAAATGAGCAGTTCTTC	TRBJ2-1	.	TRBV12-3/TRBV12-4	.
CASSLAHGQPQHF	TGTGCCAGCAGCTTAGCCCACGGTCAGCCCCAGCATTTT	TRBJ1-5	.	TRBV7-2	.
CATTFSGQPQHF	TGTGCCACAACGTTCTCCGGTCAGCCCCAGCATTTT	TRBJ1-5	few	TRBV6-1	.
CASSLGDRVIGNQPQHF	TGTGCCAGCAGTTTGGGGGACAGGGTTATAGGCAATCAGCCCCAGCATTTT	TRBJ1-5	few	TRBV28	TRBD1
CASSLEAKNIQYF	TGTGCCAGCAGCCTGGAGGCCAAAAACATTCAGTACTTC	TRBJ2-4	.	TRBV13	.
CASSSGLTSSYEQYF	TGCGCCAGCAGCTCGGGACTGACGAGCTCCTACGAGCAGTACTTC	TRBJ2-7	many	TRBV5-1	.
CASSLCSNQPQHF	TGTGCCAGCTCACTGTGTAGCAATCAGCCCCAGCATTTT	TRBJ1-5	.	TRBV18	.
CASAQSQGSLDGYTF	TGTGCCAGCGCTCAGTCACAGGGGAGTTTAGATGGCTACACCTTC	TRBJ1-2	.	TRBV7-3	TRBD1
CASAADQWGSTNTGELFF	TGTGCTAGTGCCGCAGATCAATGGGGTAGCACGAACACCGGGGAGCTGTTTTTT	TRBJ2-2	.	TRBV12-5	.
CASSLAGRGNIQYF	TGTGCCAGCAGTTTAGCGGGGAGAGGGAACATTCAGTACTTC	TRBJ2-4	.	TRBV28	.
CASSYGTMYEQYF	TGTGCCAGCAGTTACGGGACAATGTACGAGCAGTACTTC	TRBJ2-7	.	TRBV12-3/TRBV12-4	.
CASSWDSGGYTF	TGCGCCAGCAGCTGGGACAGCGGAGGCTACACCTTC	TRBJ1-2	.	TRBV5-1	TRBD1
CASSREINEQYF	TGTGCCAGCAGCCGAGAGATCAACGAGCAGTACTTC	TRBJ2-7	.	TRBV11-3	.
CASSPRLAGGDEQFF	TGTGCCAGCTCACCACGACTAGCGGGAGGTGATGAGCAGTTCTTC	TRBJ2-1	.	TRBV18	TRBD2
CASTARASGSTDTQYF	TGTGCCAGCACCGCGAGGGCTAGCGGCAGCACAGATACGCAGTATTTT	TRBJ2-3	few	TRBV11-2	TRBD2
CASSTTEYSNQPQHF	TGTGCCAGTAGTACGACGGAGTATAGCAATCAGCCCCAGCATTTT	TRBJ1-5	.	TRBV19	.
CASAGLAGGEGNEQFF	TGTGCCAGCGCGGGACTAGCGGGAGGAGAGGGCAATGAGCAGTTCTTC	TRBJ2-1	.	TRBV9	TRBD2
CASSKTEGVQPQHF	TGTGCCAGCAGTAAAACCGAGGGGGTTCAGCCCCAGCATTTT	TRBJ1-5	.	TRBV12-3/TRBV12-4	.
CASSSWNQPQHF	TGTGCCAGCAGTTCCTGGAATCAGCCCCAGCATTTT	TRBJ1-5	.	TRBV6-2/TRBV6-3	.
CASSLGGPSPIEQYF	TGTGCCAGCAGTTTGGGGGGGCCCTCCCCCATCGAGCAGTACTTC	TRBJ2-7	.	TRBV28	.
CASSILASGGELFF	TGTGCCAGTAGTATATTGGCTAGCGGCGGGGAGCTGTTTTTT	TRBJ2-2	few	TRBV19	TRBD2
CASSPRDRVRHNEQFF	TGTGCCAGCTCACCGAGGGACAGGGTGAGACACAATGAGCAGTTCTTC	TRBJ2-1	.	TRBV18	TRBD1
CSARLAGGWYEQYF	TGCAGTGCTAGACTAGCGGGAGGCTGGTACGAGCAGTACTTC	TRBJ2-7	.	TRBV20-1	TRBD2
CSVARESNQPQHF	TGCAGCGTTGCCAGGGAAAGCAATCAGCCCCAGCATTTT	TRBJ1-5	.	TRBV29-1	.
CASSACLAGDFGETQYF	TGTGCCAGCAGTGCGTGTTTAGCGGGAGATTTTGGGGAGACCCAGTACTTC	TRBJ2-5	few	TRBV6-1	TRBD2
CASSSSGANYGYTF	TGTGCCAGCAGCTCAAGCGGGGCTAACTATGGCTACACCTTC	TRBJ1-2	.	TRBV7-9	.
CASSRETQYF	TGTGCCAGCAGCCGGGAGACCCAGTACTTC	TRBJ2-5	.	TRBV28	.
CASSNSLAGGETQYF	TGTGCCAGCAGTAACTCTTTAGCGGGAGGGGAGACCCAGTACTTC	TRBJ2-5	many	TRBV12-3/TRBV12-4	TRBD2
CASRPTGTEVQAFF	TGTGCCAGCAGACCTACCGGGACAGAAGTCCAAGCTTTCTTT	TRBJ1-1	few	TRBV28	TRBD1
CSARDIKGADEQYF	TGCAGTGCTAGAGACATCAAGGGGGCGGACGAGCAGTACTTC	TRBJ2-7	.	TRBV20-1	TRBD1
CASSLDAGLAGKAGELFF	TGTGCCAGCAGCTTAGATGCGGGCCTAGCGGGAAAAGCCGGGGAGCTGTTTTTT	TRBJ2-2	.	TRBV11-2	TRBD2
CASSPSGQSNQPQHF	TGTGCCAGTAGTCCCAGCGGCCAGTCCAATCAGCCCCAGCATTTT	TRBJ1-5	few	TRBV19	.
CASSLEVSTQYF	TGTGCCAGCAGCTTAGAGGTTAGCACGCAATATTTT	TRBJ2-3	.	TRBV7-9	.
CASSAFLAFNEQFF	TGTGCCAGCAGCGCATTTCTAGCGTTCAATGAGCAGTTCTTC	TRBJ2-1	few	TRBV7-2	.
CSARLPPRPYEQYF	TGCAGTGCTAGATTACCCCCAAGACCCTACGAGCAGTACTTC	TRBJ2-7	.	TRBV20-1	.
CASSLPGPYGYTF	TGTGCCAGCAGCCTCCCCGGCCCCTATGGCTACACCTTC	TRBJ1-2	.	TRBV2	.
CASKTGHNQPQHF	TGTGCCAGCAAGACAGGTCACAATCAGCCCCAGCATTTT	TRBJ1-5	.	TRBV28	.
CASSFAAGGYEQYF	TGTGCCAGCAGTTTTGCGGCGGGAGGTTACGAGCAGTACTTC	TRBJ2-7	few	TRBV12-3/TRBV12-4	TRBD2
CARRFIQGEITEAFF	TGTGCCAGGAGATTTATCCAGGGGGAGATCACTGAAGCTTTCTTT	TRBJ1-1	.	TRBV12-3/TRBV12-4	TRBD1
CASSVAASQETQYF	TGTGCCAGCAGCGTAGCAGCAAGTCAAGAGACCCAGTACTTC	TRBJ2-5	.	TRBV9	.
CASSLSQGANYGYTF	TGTGCCAGCAGTTTATCACAGGGGGCGAACTATGGCTACACCTTC	TRBJ1-2	.	TRBV28	TRBD1
CASSPEQSEANTIYF	TGCGCCAGCAGCCCCGAGCAGTCCGAGGCAAACACCATATATTTT	TRBJ1-3	.	TRBV5-1	.
CASTLRGPNQPQHF	TGTGCCAGCACCCTACGAGGTCCCAATCAGCCCCAGCATTTT	TRBJ1-5	.	TRBV12-3/TRBV12-4	.
CASVQFLVTEETQYF	TGTGCCAGCGTACAGTTTTTGGTTACCGAAGAGACCCAGTACTTC	TRBJ2-5	.	TRBV6-1	.
CSARDIGYANEKLFF	TGCAGTGCTAGAGATATCGGTTATGCTAATGAAAAACTGTTTTTT	TRBJ1-4	.	TRBV20-1	.
CASSSQGSSTEAFF	TGTGCCAGCAGTTCACAGGGAAGTAGCACTGAAGCTTTCTTT	TRBJ1-1	.	TRBV12-3/TRBV12-4	.
CASSQGALGYEQYF	TGTGCCAGCAGTCAGGGGGCGTTGGGGTACGAGCAGTACTTC	TRBJ2-7	.	TRBV6-1	TRBD1
CASSFGYGYTF	TGCGCCAGCAGCTTCGGATATGGCTACACCTTC	TRBJ1-2	.	TRBV5-1	.
CASSIGTSGMRAGYEQYF	TGCGCCAGCAGCATAGGGACTAGCGGGATGAGAGCCGGCTACGAGCAGTACTTC	TRBJ2-7	few	TRBV5-1	TRBD2
CASKTSGTSYEQYF	TGTGCCAGCAAAACTAGCGGGACCTCCTACGAGCAGTACTTC	TRBJ2-7	.	TRBV28	TRBD2